The next 30 T cell receptor beta chains were all read from a single sample in a study of T cell clonotyping in hematopoietic cell transplantation. The repertoire was sequenced with immunoSEQ multiplex PCR; TCRdb's copy has only in-frame clones and lacks some. The table includes some 17,000 clones, about nine tenths detected once. The sample taken for sequencing was peripheral blood mononuclear cells. Source of these receptors: a man between 45 and 60 years old in good health. Some clones in this sample may be carry-over from other donors' samples.

The chain couples TRBV28 to TRBJ1-1; D possibly corresponds to TRBD1 (6 bases). V was trimmed by 6 bases and J by 11 bases, leaving 16 bases between them. Germline V gives CDR1 MDHEN, CDR2 SYDVKM. The CDR3 sequence is 12 residues long. The CDR3 sequence: CASRTGPRSAFF. The CDR3 coding sequence is TGTGCCAGCAGAACAGGGCCGAGGTCTGCTTTCTTT.

CDR3 sequence reads: CASSFVGGGAYEQYF. The CDR3, as DNA: TGTGCCAGCAGTTTCGTTGGCGGGGGGGCCTACGAGCAGTACTTC. The rearrangement links TRBV28 to TRBJ2-7; 9 nucleotides align to TRBD2. The CDR3 sequence is 15 residues long. In germline, CDR1 is MDHEN, CDR2 SYDVKM. V dropped 3 bases and J dropped 2; count of bases not matched to a gene: 5.

The chain joins TRBV5-4 to TRBJ2-7; TRBD1 aligns across 8 bases. V shed 5 bases and J 1 base; nucleotides not matched to a gene: 5. The CDR3 has 14 amino acids. Germline assignment: CDR1 SGHNT and CDR2 YYREEE (reference sequence). The DNA for the CDR3 is TGTGCCAGCAGACTCGACAGGGGATCCTACGAGCAGTACTTC. This translates into CASRLDRGSYEQYF.

The rearrangement joins TRBV5-1 to TRBJ2-7; D is ambiguous. The V gene's germline CDR1 is SGHRS and CDR2 YFSETQ. Deletions cut 2 bases from V and 1 base from J, with 7 bases between. The CDR3 runs 13 residues. DNA for the CDR3: TGCGCCAGCAGCTTCGAAGTTTCCTACGAGCAGTACTTC. It translates to CASSFEVSYEQYF. The full variable domain, completed using reference TRBV5-1 and TRBJ2-7, is KAGVTQTPRYLIKTRGQQVTLSCSPISGHRSVSWYQQTPGQGLQFLFEYFSETQRNKGNFPGRFSGRQFSNSRSEMNVSTLELGDSALYLCASSFEVSYEQYFGPGTRLTVT.

The V call is TRBV5-1, the J call TRBJ2-2; 9 nucleotides line up with TRBD1. The germline CDR1 and CDR2 sequences are SGHRS and YFSETQ. The ends lost 4 bases at V and 5 bases at J; junction bases unmatched: 6. This CDR3 has 15 amino acids. CDR3 protein: CASSKTGGKTGELFF. The CDR3 DNA reads as TGCGCCAGCAGCAAGACAGGGGGTAAAACCGGGGAGCTGTTTTTT.

The chain carries TRBV7-6 and TRBJ1-4, with 9 nucleotides matching TRBD1. Looked up from germline, CDR1 is SGHVS and CDR2 is FNYEAQ. The CDR3 has 15 residues. The V segment lost 6 bases and the J segment 8 bases; nucleotides outside the gene matches: 10. CDR3 DNA sequence: TGTGCCAGCAGGCGCAGGTGGGACAGGGTCGAAAAACTGTTTTTT. Protein sequence: CASRRRWDRVEKLFF.

This clone was detected only once. The CDR3 here is CSARRVTGELFF. Here the CDR3 DNA reads TGCAGCGCTCGGCGGGTAACCGGGGAGCTGTTTTTT. The rearrangement links TRBV29-1 to TRBJ2-2, with TRBD2 as a possible D gene (5 bases). Germline CDR1 SQVTM, CDR2 ANQGSEA. V dropped 7 bases and J dropped 5 bases, with 11 bases sitting between them. The CDR3 has 12 residues.

This chain uses TRBV5-8 with TRBJ2-7; 9 bases align to TRBD1. J lost 3 bases, V lost 4 bases, and 5 bases had no gene match. The CDR3 is 14 amino acids. Germline CDR1 SGHTS, CDR2 YDEGEE. CDR3 coding DNA: TGTGCCAGCAGCCTCTGGACAGGGGACTACGAGCAGTACTTC. It is translated as CASSLWTGDYEQYF.

The CDR3 coding sequence is TGCAGCGTTAAGGGGTATCCTGAAGCTTTCTTT. Its translation is CSVKGYPEAFF. V is TRBV29-1 and J is TRBJ1-1; maybe TRBD1 (5 bases). Trimming removed 5 bases from V and 6 bases from J, with 10 bases in between. The CDR3 has 11 amino acids. CDR1 SQVTM and CDR2 ANQGSEA come from the germline V gene.

V gene TRBV11-3 combines with J gene TRBJ1-1, with D possibly being TRBD1 (5 bases). The CDR3 is 15 amino acids. Germline values: CDR1 SGHNT, CDR2 YENEEA. V was clipped by 5 bases and J by 3 bases, with 16 bases between them. Here the CDR3 DNA reads TGTGCCAGCAGCCTCCAGGAGGGGTCGGACACTGAAGCTTTCTTT. Translated, it gives CASSLQEGSDTEAFF.

J is TRBJ1-2 and V is TRBV4-2; no clear D. The CDR3 extends over 14 amino acids. Trimming took off 0 bases at V and 4 bases at J, with 9 bases between the two ends. CDR1 is LGHNA and CDR2 is YNFKEQ in the germline V gene. The CDR3 nucleotides are TGTGCCAGCAGCCAAGATTGGGGAGCCTATGGCTACACCTTC. Translation gives CASSQDWGAYGYTF.

This chain uses TRBV4-2 with TRBJ2-1, with 9 bases aligning to TRBD2. The CDR3 spans 18 residues. The germline V gene encodes CDR1 LGHNA and CDR2 YNFKEQ. V was clipped by 0 bases and J by 2 bases; unmatched bases: 8. The CDR3 is CASSQDLRPSGAYNEQFF. CDR3 nucleotide sequence: TGTGCCAGCAGCCAAGATCTTAGGCCTAGCGGGGCCTACAATGAGCAGTTCTTC.

The rearrangement joins TRBV28 to TRBJ2-1; 7 bases fit TRBD1. The germline V gene has CDR1 MDHEN and CDR2 SYDVKM. V trimming: 5 bases; J trimming: 1 base; junction bases outside the gene matches: 5. The CDR3 covers 15 residues. The CDR3 spells CASSTPGQSYNEQFF. In DNA, the CDR3 is TGTGCCAGCAGTACACCGGGACAGTCCTACAATGAGCAGTTCTTC.

The chain couples TRBV30 to TRBJ1-1; no definite D call. There are 14 residues in the CDR3. V lost 0 bases and J lost 1, with 9 bases in between. CDR1 and CDR2 (germline): GTSNPN, SVGIG (reference sequence). CDR3 in amino acids: CAWSVPPQNTEAFF. The CDR3 DNA follows: TGTGCCTGGAGTGTACCTCCCCAGAACACTGAAGCTTTCTTT.

This clone was seen only once. V usage is TRBV21-1 and J usage is TRBJ1-1; the DNA was not used to check the table's D call, TRBD1. TRBV21-1 is listed as a pseudogene. The CDR3 is 15 amino acids. CDR3 loop: CASSSDRDGVTEAFF. In DNA form, the CDR3 reads TGTGCCAGCAGCTCGGACAGGGATGGGGTCACTGAAGCTTTCTTT.

Only one count was recorded for this clone. The chain recombines TRBV7-6 with TRBJ1-2; weak D call: TRBD1 (6 bases). V was clipped by 5 bases and J by 4 bases, with 17 bases between them. There are 15 residues in the CDR3. Per the germline V gene, CDR1 is SGHVS and CDR2 is FNYEAQ. CDR3 region: CASSLQLTGLYGYTF. The CDR3 DNA reads as TGTGCCAGCAGCCTTCAGTTGACAGGACTCTATGGCTACACCTTC.

V usage is TRBV27 and J usage is TRBJ1-4; D ambiguous. Trimming stripped 4 bases from V and 1 base from J, with 7 bases between. Germline values: CDR1 MNHEY, CDR2 SMNVEV (reference sequence). The length of the CDR3 is 14 residues. The CDR3 coding sequence is TGTGCCAGCAGTTGGGTGGGAACTAATGAAAAACTGTTTTTT. Its protein is CASSWVGTNEKLFF.

J is TRBJ2-1 and V is TRBV7-3; possible D gene TRBD2, 6 bases. The CDR3 is made up of 15 amino acids. The V and J ends lost 3 bases and 1 base respectively, with 10 bases between them. From germline, CDR1 is SGHTA and CDR2 FQGTGA. The CDR3 protein is CASSLDRGSYNEQFF. CDR3 nucleotides: TGTGCCAGCAGCTTGGACCGGGGGTCCTACAATGAGCAGTTCTTC.

V and J are TRBV6-6 and TRBJ1-1; no reliable D call. Trimming took off 0 bases at V and 5 bases at J, with 7 bases between the two ends. Per the germline V gene, CDR1 is MNHNY and CDR2 is SVGAGI (reference sequence). The CDR3 length is 13 residues. The CDR3 DNA sequence: TGTGCCAGCAGTTACTCGACCCAAACTGAAGCTTTCTTT. Its translation: CASSYSTQTEAFF.

The chain is built from TRBV4-3 and TRBJ1-2; no definite D call. Germline assignment: CDR1 LGHNA and CDR2 YSLEER. The CDR3 length is 14 residues. Trimming pared 0 bases from V and 2 bases from J, leaving 7 bases between. CDR3 amino acids: CASSQDFSNYGYTF. DNA of the CDR3: TGCGCCAGCAGCCAAGATTTCAGCAACTATGGCTACACCTTC.

This rearrangement joins TRBV28 to TRBJ1-6; no clear D. Germline V lookup: CDR1 MDHEN, CDR2 SYDVKM. Trimming took 5 bases from V and 11 from J, leaving 10 bases between them. This CDR3 is 12 amino acids long. CDR3 protein: CASSVKTPPLHF. The CDR3 coding sequence is TGTGCCAGCAGTGTAAAAACACCACCCCTCCACTTT.

CDR3 loop: CASSLAPGRPGETQYF. The CDR3 DNA is TGTGCCAGCAGCTTAGCCCCGGGGCGACCAGGAGAGACCCAGTACTTC. The J gene is TRBJ2-5, the V gene TRBV7-2; D is possibly TRBD1 or TRBD2 (5 bases each). The CDR3 has 16 amino acids. CDR1 and CDR2 from the germline V gene are SGHTA and FQGNSA. V dropped 0 bases and J dropped 4 bases, with 15 bases sitting between them.

The chain joins TRBV11-2 to TRBJ1-4; D not certain. Per the germline V gene, CDR1 is SGHAT and CDR2 is FQNNGV. This CDR3 comprises 11 residues. V lost 7 bases and J lost 8, with 8 bases in between. CDR3 bases: TGTGCCAGCACCCAAGGGGAAAAACTGTTTTTT. Protein product: CASTQGEKLFF. Full variable domain (remainder filled in from reference TRBV11-2 and TRBJ1-4): EAGVAQSPRYKIIEKRQSVAFWCNPISGHATLYWYQQILGQGPKLLIQFQNNGVVDDSQLPKDRFSAERLKGVDSTLKIQPAKLEDSAVYLCASTQGEKLFFGSGTQLSVL.

The chain joins TRBV7-2 to TRBJ2-6, with TRBD1 matching over 12 bases. V shed 5 bases and J 3 bases; nucleotides not matched to a gene: 8. CDR1 is SGHTA and CDR2 is FQGNSA in the germline V gene. CDR3 length: 18 residues. The CDR3 DNA reads TGTGCCAGCAGCCCGGGACAGGGGGCTGTATTTGGGGCCAACGTCCTGACTTTC. Protein sequence: CASSPGQGAVFGANVLTF. The full variable domain, rest sourced from reference TRBV7-2 and TRBJ2-6, is GAGVSQSPSNKVTEKGKDVELRCDPISGHTALYWYRQSLGQGLEFLIYFQGNSAPDKSGLPSDRFSAERTGGSVSTLTIQRTQQEDSAVYLCASSPGQGAVFGANVLTFGAGSRLTVL.

J is TRBJ1-2 and V is TRBV28, with TRBD1 matching over 10 bases. Germline V gene data show CDR1 as MDHEN and CDR2 as SYDVKM. The ends lost 4 bases at V and 7 bases at J; junction bases unmatched: 9. The CDR3 extends over 15 amino acids. Written as DNA, the CDR3 is TGTGCCAGCAGTTACATCGACAGGGGGCTCTTTGGCTACACCTTC. Translation gives CASSYIDRGLFGYTF.

The V and J genes are TRBV2 and TRBJ2-6; no firm D call. The CDR3 runs 17 residues. Germline-derived CDR1 and CDR2 are SNHLY and FYNNEI. V lost 6 bases, J lost 2 bases, and 17 bases lay in between. CDR3 nucleotides: TGTGCCAGCAGGGGCGACGGTGGTACGGCTGGGGCCAACGTCCTGACTTTC. Translating it yields CASRGDGGTAGANVLTF.

The chain couples TRBV30 to TRBJ1-5; D possibly corresponds to TRBD1 (5 bases). The CDR3 is 15 residues long. V was cut by 0 bases and J by 4 bases, with 13 bases left in between. Germline CDR1 is GTSNPN and CDR2 is SVGIG (reference sequence). Written as DNA, the CDR3 is TGTGCCTGGAGTGTAGGGGTAAGACGAAATCAGCCCCAGCATTTT. It codes for CAWSVGVRRNQPQHF.

The V and J genes are TRBV7-9 and TRBJ1-3; 10 bases are shared with TRBD1. Losses at the gene ends were 5 bases for V and 2 bases for J; bases not matched to a gene: 9. CDR3 length: 17 amino acids. CDR1 is SEHNR, CDR2 FQNEAQ, per germline (reference sequence). CDR3: CASSAGQGRIAGNTIYF. CDR3 DNA: TGTGCCAGCAGCGCGGGACAGGGGAGAATCGCTGGAAACACCATATATTTT.

The CDR3 sequence is CASRQRLAGGEEQYF. CDR3 bases: TGTGCCAGCAGGCAACGACTAGCGGGGGGTGAGGAGCAGTACTTC. The chain couples TRBV2 to TRBJ2-7; 13 bases align to TRBD2. The CDR3 runs to 15 residues. Germline CDR1 is SNHLY and CDR2 is FYNNEI. Trimming at V came to 6 bases and at J to 7 bases, leaving 9 bases not matched to a gene.

V is TRBV7-3 and J is TRBJ2-2, with 9 bases lining up with TRBD2. The CDR3 sequence is 17 residues long. CDR1 is SGHTA and CDR2 is FQGTGA in the germline V gene. The J segment lost 4 bases and the V segment lost 5 bases, leaving 11 bases of the junction unmatched. The CDR3 region is CASSKLQAGGITGELFF. CDR3 nucleotides: TGTGCCAGCAGCAAGCTACAAGCGGGGGGAATCACCGGGGAGCTGTTTTTT.